Each of the 32 T cell receptor beta chains below was sequenced from the same sample in a study of cytomegalovirus exposure and HLA in healthy donors. The study ran its PCR with 60 Vbeta and 13 Jbeta primers. Sequencing used immunoSEQ multiplex PCR; TCRdb keeps in-frame clones, though not all of them. Here the sample table reports about 210,000 clones. The sample was PBMCs. The source is a woman in her 30s in good health and CMV-seropositive.

This chain uses TRBV5-4 with TRBJ2-5; 9 bases agree with TRBD1. CDR3 size: 15 residues. Germline CDR1 and CDR2: SGHNT and YYREEE (reference sequence). J gave up 5 bases and V 4 bases, and 9 bases lay outside the gene matches. The CDR3 coding sequence is TGTGCCAGCAGCCGGACAGGGGAACTTCACGAGACCCAGTACTTC. As protein: CASSRTGELHETQYF.

This chain uses TRBV7-2 with TRBJ1-5; 7 bases match TRBD1. This CDR3 comprises 16 residues. Germline V lookup: CDR1 SGHTA, CDR2 FQGNSA. The V gene end was trimmed by 5 bases and the J gene end by 0 bases; junction bases not matched to a gene: 7. The CDR3 coding sequence is TGTGCCAGCAGCACCTTCGGACAGGATAGCAATCAGCCCCAGCATTTT. This translates into CASSTFGQDSNQPQHF.

The chain recombines TRBV27 with TRBJ1-2, with 7 bases aligning to TRBD1. Unmatched junction bases numbered 4, after V lost 2 bases and J lost 7 bases. CDR3 size: 13 residues. Germline CDR1 MNHEY, CDR2 SMNVEV (reference sequence). CDR3 nucleotide sequence: TGTGCCAGCAGTTTAAAGGGGGCGCGTGGCTACACCTTC. Translating it yields CASSLKGARGYTF.

The genes are TRBV6-5 and TRBJ2-1; TRBD1 might be the D (5 bases). V was shortened by 0 bases and J by 2 bases, with 8 bases between the two germline ends. The CDR3 is made up of 15 amino acids. The germline CDR1 and CDR2 sequences are MNHEY and SVGAGI. The CDR3 here is CASSYSIGAYNEQFF. CDR3 bases: TGTGCCAGCAGTTACTCGATAGGGGCCTACAATGAGCAGTTCTTC.

The chain links TRBV15 to TRBJ2-5; TRBD1 agrees at 7 bases. There are 14 residues in the CDR3. With 7 bases clipped from V and 5 bases from J, the junction kept 10 bases outside the gene matches. Per the germline V gene, CDR1 is LNHNV and CDR2 is YYDKDF (reference sequence). The DNA of the CDR3 is TGTGCCACCACCTCGGGACAGTTGCTCGAGACCCAGTACTTC. It is translated as CATTSGQLLETQYF.

The genes are TRBV6-5 and TRBJ1-6; D may be TRBD1 (6 bases). The V end lost 8 bases, the J end lost 11 bases, and 19 bases lay between the germline ends. The CDR3 contains 14 residues. Looked up from germline, CDR1 is MNHEY and CDR2 is SVGAGI. This CDR3 reads CASQTQQGLTPLHF. CDR3 bases: TGTGCCAGCCAAACTCAACAGGGCCTGACACCCCTCCACTTT.

This chain connects TRBV7-9 to TRBJ2-1, with TRBD2 matching 7 bases. The CDR3 runs to 12 residues. The V gene's germline CDR1 is SEHNR and CDR2 FQNEAQ (reference sequence). The J segment lost 10 bases and the V segment lost 2 bases, leaving 2 bases of the junction unmatched. Here the CDR3 reads CASSLRLAEQFF. For the CDR3, the DNA is TGTGCCAGCAGCTTAAGACTAGCCGAGCAGTTCTTC. Based on the CDR3 plus reference TRBV7-9 and TRBJ2-1, the full variable domain is DTGVSQNPRHKITKRGQNVTFRCDPISEHNRLYWYRQTLGQGPEFLTYFQNEAQLEKSRLLSDRFSAERPKGSFSTLEIQRTEQGDSAMYLCASSLRLAEQFFGPGTRLTVL.

V and J are TRBV6-5 and TRBJ1-5, with a weak D call TRBD1 (6 bases). CDR3 length: 15 residues. V was clipped by 5 bases and J by 0 bases, with 11 bases between them. Germline V gene lookup returns CDR1 MNHEY and CDR2 SVGAGI. CDR3 DNA sequence: TGTGCCAGCAGTCAACAGGGTTATAGCAATCAGCCCCAGCATTTT. Protein: CASSQQGYSNQPQHF.

The chain uses TRBV6-5 and TRBJ1-1; 7 nucleotides align to TRBD1. The CDR3 length is 15 residues. Trimming at V came to 0 bases and at J to 5 bases, leaving 6 bases not matched to a gene. The germline CDR1 and CDR2 sequences are MNHEY and SVGAGI. The CDR3 protein is CASSYSTGARTEAFF. CDR3 nucleotides: TGTGCCAGCAGTTACTCCACAGGGGCGCGAACTGAAGCTTTCTTT.

J is TRBJ1-2 and V is TRBV6-5, with D tentatively TRBD1 (6 bases). The V gene lost 4 bases and the J gene lost 2 bases, with 14 bases spanning the gap. The CDR3 length is 15 residues. Germline CDR1 and CDR2: MNHEY and SVGAGI. CDR3 residues: CASSSVTGMNYGYTF. CDR3 nucleotide sequence: TGTGCCAGCAGTTCTGTTACAGGGATGAACTATGGCTACACCTTC.

V and J are TRBV13 and TRBJ1-1; 7 nucleotides align to TRBD1. Germline V gives CDR1 PRHDT, CDR2 FYEKMQ (reference sequence). The CDR3 has 14 amino acids. J was trimmed by 1 base and V by 5 bases; bases with no gene match: 4. The DNA for the CDR3 is TGTGCCAGCAGCCCCAGGGACAGGAACACTGAAGCTTTCTTT. Protein: CASSPRDRNTEAFF.

This chain joins TRBV4-1 and TRBJ2-7; D gene uncertain. The CDR3 length is 16 residues. The germline gives CDR1 MGHRA, CDR2 YSYEKL. Trimming cost V 0 bases and J 3 bases, with 15 bases left between them. CDR3 protein: CASSQEWSNPSYEQYF. DNA for the CDR3: TGCGCCAGCAGCCAAGAATGGTCAAACCCCAGCTACGAGCAGTACTTC.

V usage is TRBV29-1 and J usage is TRBJ1-2; 9 nucleotides line up with TRBD1. Per germline, CDR1 SQVTM and CDR2 ANQGSEA. Germline trimming cut 6 bases from V and 6 bases from J; bases unmatched to any gene: 5. This CDR3 contains 12 residues. CDR3 DNA sequence: TGCAGCGTCGTACAGGGGGCGAATGGCTACACCTTC. Its protein is CSVVQGANGYTF.

This clone is labeled medium-sized (0.01 to 0.1%) based on frequency. This chain links TRBV27 with TRBJ1-3, with D uncertain. This CDR3 has 12 amino acids. Germline-derived CDR1 and CDR2 are MNHEY and SMNVEV (reference sequence). V was shortened by 4 bases and J by 2 bases, with 3 bases between the two germline ends. CDR3 loop: CASSSPGNTIYF. The CDR3 nucleotides are TGTGCCAGCAGTTCTCCTGGAAACACCATATATTTT.

J is TRBJ2-1 and V is TRBV18, with D possibly TRBD1 on 6 matching bases. Germline V gene sequence: CDR1 KGHSH, CDR2 LQKENI. The CDR3 loop spans 13 amino acids. Deletions cut 4 bases from V and 8 bases from J, with 12 bases between. The DNA of the CDR3 is TGTGCCAGCTCACGGGACATCGGCGATGAGCAGTTCTTC. It specifies CASSRDIGDEQFF.

The rearrangement uses TRBV6-6 and TRBJ2-2, with 7 bases aligning to TRBD1. From germline, CDR1 is MNHNY and CDR2 SVGAGI (reference sequence). The trim removed 6 bases at V and 6 bases at J, leaving 10 bases unmatched. This CDR3 has 15 residues. CDR3 DNA sequence: TGTGCCAGCAGAACCGACAGGGTGGTGTCCGGGGAGCTGTTTTTT. This codes for CASRTDRVVSGELFF.

The J gene is TRBJ2-1, the V gene TRBV9; TRBD2 aligns across 9 bases. V trimming: 3 bases; J trimming: 3 bases; junction bases outside the gene matches: 16. The germline gives CDR1 SGDLS, CDR2 YYNGEE. The CDR3 spans 19 residues. The CDR3 DNA follows: TGTGCCAGCAGCGAGCGGGCTTATGGTAGCGGGAGCTTCTACAATGAGCAGTTCTTC. This encodes CASSERAYGSGSFYNEQFF. The complete variable domain, with remaining parts taken from reference TRBV9 and TRBJ2-1, reads DSGVTQTPKHLITATGQRVTLRCSPRSGDLSVYWYQQSLDQGLQFLIQYYNGEERAKGNILERFSAQQFPDLHSELNLSSLELGDSALYFCASSERAYGSGSFYNEQFFGPGTRLTVL.

The chain is built from TRBV13 and TRBJ2-2; the match to TRBD2 covers 7 bases. This CDR3 comprises 16 residues. The V and J ends lost 5 bases and 4 bases, in that order; junction bases with no gene match: 10. Germline values: CDR1 PRHDT, CDR2 FYEKMQ (reference sequence). This chain's CDR3 is CASSPLGEGLTGELFF. The CDR3 nucleotides are TGTGCCAGCAGCCCCTTGGGGGAGGGCCTCACCGGGGAGCTGTTTTTT. Based on the CDR3 plus reference TRBV13 and TRBJ2-2, the full variable domain is AAGVIQSPRHLIKEKRETATLKCYPIPRHDTVYWYQQGPGQDPQFLISFYEKMQSDKGSIPDRFSAQQFSDYHSELNMSSLELGDSALYFCASSPLGEGLTGELFFGEGSRLTVL.

The chain joins TRBV29-1 to TRBJ2-5; 9 bases are a match to TRBD1. The germline V gene has CDR1 SQVTM and CDR2 ANQGSEA. This CDR3 is 15 amino acids long. The V and J ends lost 2 bases and 4 bases, in that order; junction bases with no gene match: 8. The CDR3 protein is CSVEPGQGSGETQYF. Here the CDR3 DNA reads TGCAGCGTTGAACCGGGACAGGGATCAGGAGAGACCCAGTACTTC.

Here the CDR3 reads CASSPRTGYTGELFF. DNA of the CDR3: TGTGCCAGCAGCCCTCGGACAGGGTACACCGGGGAGCTGTTTTTT. This rearrangement joins TRBV9 to TRBJ2-2, with 8 bases that match TRBD1. This CDR3 comprises 15 residues. Trimming took 4 bases from V and 3 from J; bases not matched to a gene: 5. Per germline, CDR1 SGDLS and CDR2 YYNGEE.

The rearrangement uses TRBV5-1 and TRBJ2-7; maybe TRBD1 (6 bases). The ends were cut back, 4 bases at V and 0 bases at J, with 11 bases in the middle. The germline V gene has CDR1 SGHRS and CDR2 YFSETQ. The CDR3 sequence is 14 residues long. The CDR3 sequence is CASSNHRVSYEQYF. Here the CDR3 DNA reads TGCGCCAGCAGCAACCACAGGGTCTCCTACGAGCAGTACTTC.

The chain links TRBV11-3 to TRBJ2-5; D may be TRBD1 (6 bases). The DNA end is more similar to TRBJ2-7, so the J call may be wrong. Germline CDR1 reads SGHNT; CDR2 reads YENEEA. This CDR3 is built from 12 residues. Here the CDR3 DNA reads TGTGCCAGCAGCTTGACAGGCGGCGAGCAGTACTTC. This encodes CASSLTGGEQYF.

This rearrangement joins TRBV27 to TRBJ2-2; a weak D match, TRBD1 (6 bases). Germline CDR1 MNHEY, CDR2 SMNVEV (reference sequence). Trimming stripped 3 bases from V and 0 bases from J, with 14 bases between. This CDR3 spans 17 amino acids. DNA for the CDR3: TGTGCCAGCAGTTTTCGGACACGACAGGCGAACACCGGGGAGCTGTTTTTT. The encoded protein is CASSFRTRQANTGELFF.

The chain links TRBV6-5 to TRBJ1-1; the D gene is possibly TRBD1 (5 bases). V shed 7 bases and J shed 3 bases, with 18 bases lying between them. Per germline, CDR1 MNHEY and CDR2 SVGAGI. The CDR3 covers 15 residues. The CDR3 region is CASKVTGDWDTEAFF. The CDR3 DNA reads TGTGCCAGCAAAGTGACTGGGGACTGGGACACTGAAGCTTTCTTT.

V usage is TRBV28 and J usage is TRBJ2-7; tentative D call: TRBD1 (6 bases). The CDR3 extends over 14 amino acids. Trimming left V 6 bases short and J 0 bases short, with 12 bases between. Germline-derived CDR1 and CDR2 are MDHEN and SYDVKM. CDR3 in DNA: TGTGCCAGCAGGAGGACAGACCTCTCCTACGAGCAGTACTTC. Translation: CASRRTDLSYEQYF.

The rearrangement uses TRBV9 and TRBJ2-1, with 16 positions matching TRBD2. Germline V gene lookup returns CDR1 SGDLS and CDR2 YYNGEE. CDR3 length: 18 amino acids. V gave up 3 bases and J gave up 2 bases; unmatched junction bases: 5. As DNA, the CDR3 is TGTGCCAGCAGCGCCTCCGGGACTAGCGGGGGGGCCTACAATGAGCAGTTCTTC. This codes for CASSASGTSGGAYNEQFF.

The chain combines TRBV10-2 with TRBJ1-2; maybe TRBD1 (6 bases). Germline CDR1 is WSHSY and CDR2 is SAAADI. This CDR3 comprises 13 residues. V was clipped by 7 bases and J by 2 bases, with 11 bases between them. CDR3 sequence (DNA): TGCGCCAGCAAAGTACAGGGAAACTATGGCTACACCTTC. Translated, it gives CASKVQGNYGYTF.

V gene TRBV2 combines with J gene TRBJ1-1; perhaps TRBD1 as D (6 bases). V dropped 10 bases and J dropped 5 bases, with 11 bases sitting between them. The CDR3 is 11 amino acids. Per the germline V gene, CDR1 is SNHLY and CDR2 is FYNNEI. The CDR3 DNA reads TGTGCCAACGTTGACAGGACTGAAGCTTTCTTT. Amino acid sequence: CANVDRTEAFF.

The chain joins TRBV28 to TRBJ1-5; D is perhaps TRBD1 (5 bases). Germline values: CDR1 MDHEN, CDR2 SYDVKM. Trimming removed 5 bases at V and 0 bases at J, with 11 bases between. The CDR3 has 15 amino acids. This CDR3 reads CASSQTAYSNQPQHF. For the CDR3, the DNA is TGTGCCAGCAGTCAGACAGCTTATAGCAATCAGCCCCAGCATTTT.

The rearrangement uses TRBV6-5 and TRBJ1-1; 8 nucleotides line up with TRBD1. The CDR3 is 13 amino acids. Germline CDR1 reads MNHEY; CDR2 reads SVGAGI. V lost 7 bases and J lost 5; bases outside the gene matches: 6. The CDR3 is CASTSDRETEAFF. In DNA form, the CDR3 reads TGTGCCAGCACCTCGGACAGGGAAACTGAAGCTTTCTTT.

The chain couples TRBV4-3 to TRBJ2-5; 10 bases match TRBD2. The CDR3 spans 16 residues. Looked up from germline, CDR1 is LGHNA and CDR2 is YSLEER. J gave up 4 bases and V 6 bases, and 11 bases lay outside the gene matches. DNA of the CDR3: TGCGCCAGCAGGGAAACTTTTAGCGGGAGGTCAGAGACCCAGTACTTC. Its translation is CASRETFSGRSETQYF.

The V call is TRBV4-1, the J call TRBJ1-2; unclear D gene. The germline CDR1 and CDR2 sequences are MGHRA and YSYEKL. This CDR3 contains 14 residues. Trimming removed 1 base at V and 1 base at J, with 7 bases between. CDR3 sequence (DNA): TGCGCCAGCAGCCAAGTCGCGGATAACTATGGCTACACCTTC. This encodes CASSQVADNYGYTF.